The sequence of this TCR beta chain was determined in a study of blood T cells in healthy people across ages. It was with a sample-barcoded 5' primer and a J-beta primer mix that a second PCR of roughly 7 to 12 cycles was run. MiXCR, applied by TCRdb to the 5' RACE reads, yields one record per CDR3 protein. The sample lists around 820,000 distinct CDR3 sequences; around 25% were seen once. This CDR3 comprises 15 residues. Germline V gene sequence: CDR1 DFQATT, CDR2 SNEGSKA (reference sequence). Study results and limitations: Donor CMV status, an unknown factor, possibly confounded changes in expanded clonotypes.

Remarks on this clonotype: Its antigen is currently unknown.

At least 6 micrograms of total RNA were extracted per sample. These same records also appear under a second study, on T cells of mothers and their children. That study adds: Five or six children, together with their three healthy Caucasian mothers, made up the donors. The effect of thymic selection on TCR recombination output is similar between related and unrelated pairs.

This TCR was recovered from a boy between 10 and 17 years old in good health. The sample comprised blood. The gene calls are TRBV20-1 and TRBJ2-5; 7 bases align to TRBD1. The J call is in doubt because the DNA end fits TRBJ2-1 better. CDR3 residues: CSARTTGAELYEQFF. DNA for the CDR3: TGCAGTGCTAGGACTACAGGGGCCGAGCTTTATGAGCAGTTCTTC.